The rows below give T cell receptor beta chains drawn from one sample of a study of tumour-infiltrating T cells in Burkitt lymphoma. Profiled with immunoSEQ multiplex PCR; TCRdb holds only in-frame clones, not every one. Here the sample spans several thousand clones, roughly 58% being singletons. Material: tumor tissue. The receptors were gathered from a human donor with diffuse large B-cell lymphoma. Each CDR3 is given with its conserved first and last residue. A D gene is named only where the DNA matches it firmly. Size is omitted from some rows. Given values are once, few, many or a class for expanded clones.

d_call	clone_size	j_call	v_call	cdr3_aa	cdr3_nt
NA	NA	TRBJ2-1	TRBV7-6	CASSLGDSPIDEQFF	TGTGCCAGCAGCTTAGGAGACTCCCCAATCGATGAGCAGTTCTTC
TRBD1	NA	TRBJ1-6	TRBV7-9	CASRRTGDNSPLHF	TGTGCCAGCAGACGGACAGGGGACAATTCACCCCTCCACTTT
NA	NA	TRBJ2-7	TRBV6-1	CASGSSASYEQYF	TGTGCCAGCGGGTCTAGCGCTTCCTACGAGCAGTACTTC
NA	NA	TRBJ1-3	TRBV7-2	CASSLALGSGNTIYF	TGTGCCAGCAGCTTAGCGCTGGGTTCTGGAAACACCATATATTTT
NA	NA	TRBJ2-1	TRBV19	CASSKGPRAGTYNEQFF	TGTGCCAGTAGTAAGGGCCCGAGGGCAGGAACCTACAATGAGCAGTTCTTC
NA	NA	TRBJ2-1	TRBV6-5	CASSYSVDLGNEQFF	TGTGCCAGCAGTTACTCAGTCGACTTGGGGAATGAGCAGTTCTTC
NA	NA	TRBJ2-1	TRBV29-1	CSVSPAQNEQFF	TGCAGCGTCTCCCCTGCCCAAAATGAGCAGTTCTTC
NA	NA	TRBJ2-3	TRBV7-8	CASSLGGTDTQYF	TGTGCCAGCAGCTTAGGAGGCACAGATACGCAGTATTTT
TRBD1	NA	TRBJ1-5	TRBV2	CASGGQVHQPQHF	TGTGCCAGCGGGGGACAGGTCCATCAGCCCCAGCATTTT
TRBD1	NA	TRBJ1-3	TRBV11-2	CASSLAFGTGAGNTIYF	TGTGCCAGCAGCTTAGCCTTCGGGACAGGGGCTGGAAACACCATATATTTT
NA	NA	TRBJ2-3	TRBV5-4	CASSLGGSGVSTDTQYF	TGTGCCAGCAGCTTAGGGGGAAGCGGGGTTAGCACAGATACGCAGTATTTT
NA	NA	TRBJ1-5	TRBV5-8	CASSRTDNQPQHF	TGTGCCAGCAGCCGGACGGACAATCAGCCCCAGCATTTT
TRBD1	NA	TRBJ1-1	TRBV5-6	CASSTWTGGGLMNTEAFF	TGTGCCAGCAGCACGTGGACAGGGGGCGGCCTTATGAACACTGAAGCTTTCTTT
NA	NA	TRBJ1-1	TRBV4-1	CASSTLRGAEAFF	TGCGCCAGCAGCACACTCCGGGGGGCTGAAGCTTTCTTT
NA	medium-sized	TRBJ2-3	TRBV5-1	CASRLEGTGADTQYF	TGCGCCAGCAGGCTGGAGGGTACTGGTGCAGATACGCAGTATTTT
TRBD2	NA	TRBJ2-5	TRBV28	CASSKSGERQETQYF	TGTGCCAGCAGTAAGAGCGGGGAACGCCAAGAGACCCAGTACTTC